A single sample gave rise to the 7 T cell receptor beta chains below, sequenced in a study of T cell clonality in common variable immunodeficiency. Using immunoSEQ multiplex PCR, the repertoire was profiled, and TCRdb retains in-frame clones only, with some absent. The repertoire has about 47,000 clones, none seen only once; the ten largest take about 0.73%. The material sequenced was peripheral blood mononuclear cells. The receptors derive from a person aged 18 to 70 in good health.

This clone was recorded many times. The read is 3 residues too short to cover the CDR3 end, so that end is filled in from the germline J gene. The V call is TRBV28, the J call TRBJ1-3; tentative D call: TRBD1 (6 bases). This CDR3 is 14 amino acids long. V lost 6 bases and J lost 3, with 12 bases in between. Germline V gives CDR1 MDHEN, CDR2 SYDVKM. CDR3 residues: CASRVQGDGNTIYF. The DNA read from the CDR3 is TGTGCCAGCAGGGTACAGGGAGATGGAAACACC.

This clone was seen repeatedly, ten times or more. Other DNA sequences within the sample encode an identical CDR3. CDR3 DNA (partial): TGCAGTGCTAGAGATCTTACGGGCACTGAA. Translated, it gives CSARDLTGTE. The whole CDR3 region reads CSARDLTGTEAFF. This chain connects TRBV20-1 to TRBJ1-1; unclear D gene. The CDR3 end is not reached by the read, which stops 3 residues before it; the germline J gene fills it in. CDR3 length: 13 amino acids. Trimming stripped 0 bases from V and 4 bases from J, with 9 bases between. CDR1 DFQATT and CDR2 SNEGSKA come from the germline V gene (reference sequence).

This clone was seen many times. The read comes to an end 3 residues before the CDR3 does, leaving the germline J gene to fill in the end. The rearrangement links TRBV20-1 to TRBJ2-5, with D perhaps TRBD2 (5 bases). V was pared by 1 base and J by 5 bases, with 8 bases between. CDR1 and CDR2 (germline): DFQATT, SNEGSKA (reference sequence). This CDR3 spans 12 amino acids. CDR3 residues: CSARGGWETQYF. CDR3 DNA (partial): TGCAGTGCTAGAGGCGGGTGGGAGACC.

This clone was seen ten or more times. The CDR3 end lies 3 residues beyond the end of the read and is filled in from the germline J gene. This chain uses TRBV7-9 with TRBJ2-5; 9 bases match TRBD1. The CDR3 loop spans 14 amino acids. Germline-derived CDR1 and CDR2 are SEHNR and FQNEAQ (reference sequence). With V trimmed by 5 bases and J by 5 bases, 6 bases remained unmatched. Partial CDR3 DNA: TGTGCCAGCAGCATACAGGGGGCGAATGAGACC. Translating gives CASSIQGANET. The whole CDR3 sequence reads CASSIQGANETQYF.

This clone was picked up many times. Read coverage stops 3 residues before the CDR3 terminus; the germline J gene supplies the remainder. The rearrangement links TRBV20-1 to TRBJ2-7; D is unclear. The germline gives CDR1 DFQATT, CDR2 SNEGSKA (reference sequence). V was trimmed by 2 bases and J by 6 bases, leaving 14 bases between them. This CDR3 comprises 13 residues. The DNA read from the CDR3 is TGCAGTGCTAGATACCGCGGATACGTCGAG. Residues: CSARYRGYVE. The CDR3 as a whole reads CSARYRGYVEQYF.

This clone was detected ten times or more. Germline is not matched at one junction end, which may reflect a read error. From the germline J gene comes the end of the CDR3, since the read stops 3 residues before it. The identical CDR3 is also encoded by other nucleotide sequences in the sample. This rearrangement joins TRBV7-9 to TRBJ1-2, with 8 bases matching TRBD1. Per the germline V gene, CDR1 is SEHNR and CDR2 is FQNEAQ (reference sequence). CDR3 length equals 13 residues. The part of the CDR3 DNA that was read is TGCGCCAGCAGCTTAAGCAGGGGGCCCGGC. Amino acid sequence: CASSLSRGPG. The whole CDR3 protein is CASSLSRGPGYTF.

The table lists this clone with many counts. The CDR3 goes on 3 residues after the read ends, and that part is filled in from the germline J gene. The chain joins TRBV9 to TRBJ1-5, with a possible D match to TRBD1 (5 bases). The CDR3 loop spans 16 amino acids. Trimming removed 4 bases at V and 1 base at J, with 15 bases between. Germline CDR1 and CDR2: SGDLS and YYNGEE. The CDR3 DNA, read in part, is TGTGCCAGCAGCAAGGGGCCCGCTGGGAGCAATCAGCCC. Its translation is CASSKGPAGSNQP. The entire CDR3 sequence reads CASSKGPAGSNQPQHF.